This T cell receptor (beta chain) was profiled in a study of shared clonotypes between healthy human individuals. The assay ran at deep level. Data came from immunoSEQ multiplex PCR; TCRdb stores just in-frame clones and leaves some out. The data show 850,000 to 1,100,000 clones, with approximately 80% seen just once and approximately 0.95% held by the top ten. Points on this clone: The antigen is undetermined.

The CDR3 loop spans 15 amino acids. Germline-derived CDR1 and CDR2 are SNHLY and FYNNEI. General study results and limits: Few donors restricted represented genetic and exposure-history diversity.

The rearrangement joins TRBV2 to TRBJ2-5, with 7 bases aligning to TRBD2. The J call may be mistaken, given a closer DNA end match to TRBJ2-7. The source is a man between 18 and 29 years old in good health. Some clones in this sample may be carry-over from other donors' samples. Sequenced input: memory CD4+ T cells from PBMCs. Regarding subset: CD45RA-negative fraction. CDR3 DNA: TGTGCCAGCAGTGAGTGGGACGGGGGGTCTGTCGAGCAGTACTTC. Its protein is CASSEWDGGSVEQYF.